One sample yielded the 28 T cell receptor beta chains listed below, sequenced in a study of T-cell reconstitution after alpha-beta-depleted transplantation in children (TCRdb year 2016). Library prep was done by PCR. For sequencing, an Illumina HiSeq 2500 was employed. TCR library preparation used molecular barcoding, with unique molecular identifiers applied to normalize quantification of the TCRbeta repertoire. TCRdb cleaned the public reads at Q25 with fastp, built clones with MiXCR and kept in-frame beta chains. When rows share a CDR3 protein, they turn into one entry using the most common DNA and genes. For this sample the table gives roughly 400,000 distinct CDR3 sequences, of which roughly 21% were detected only once. The top ten constitute 3.5% to 4% of the sample. The sequenced sample was PBMCs from the stem cell graft donor, obtained from the stem cell graft. The receptor source for this set is a human donor who donated a stem cell graft to a child with acute myeloid leukemia.

The chain employs TRBV28 and TRBJ1-1, with D hard to call. Germline V gene lookup returns CDR1 MDHEN and CDR2 SYDVKM. Between the trimmed V and J ends, which lost 3 bases and 0 bases, there was a span of 17 bases. CDR3 length equals 17 residues. The CDR3 region has the DNA TGTGCCAGCAGTTTCCCAGCAGGCTTCGTTATGAACACTGAAGCTTTCTTT. The encoded protein is CASSFPAGFVMNTEAFF.

The chain recombines TRBV20-1 with TRBJ2-1; D not resolved. The CDR3 has 13 amino acids. V was cut by 5 bases and J by 7 bases, with 15 bases left in between. The germline V gene has CDR1 DFQATT and CDR2 SNEGSKA (reference sequence). In DNA form, the CDR3 reads TGCAGTGCTGATAATAAGCCCGGGAATGAGCAGTTCTTC. It specifies CSADNKPGNEQFF.

The chain couples TRBV7-8 to TRBJ2-2, with D perhaps matching TRBD1 (5 bases). From germline, CDR1 is SGHVS and CDR2 FQNEAQ. This CDR3 has 15 amino acids. V lost 7 bases and J 5 bases, leaving 17 bases between the germline ends. The CDR3 spells CASTTRQPRTGELFF. The CDR3 bases are TGTGCCAGCACCACCAGACAGCCCAGAACCGGGGAGCTGTTTTTT.

CDR3 bases: TGTGCCAGCAGTTTTAGGGACAACTACGAGCAGTACTTC. This codes for CASSFRDNYEQYF. The chain couples TRBV12-3 or TRBV12-4 to TRBJ2-7, with D possibly being TRBD1 (6 bases). V was clipped by 3 bases and J by 3 bases, with 9 bases between them. The CDR3 length is 13 residues.

This clonotype was counted ten times or more. This CDR3 is CSVWLAGGANEQFF. Here the CDR3 DNA reads TGCAGCGTTTGGTTAGCGGGAGGTGCCAATGAGCAGTTCTTC. V and J are TRBV29-1 and TRBJ2-1; 10 bases fit TRBD2. This CDR3 is 14 amino acids long. V lost 5 bases to trimming and J lost 6 bases; unmatched junction nucleotides: 7. Germline V CDR1 and CDR2: SQVTM, ANQGSEA.

This clonotype was picked up a small number of times. The CDR3 protein is CASSVLAGGRRYEQYF. The CDR3 nucleotides are TGTGCCAGCAGTGTACTAGCGGGAGGGCGGCGATACGAGCAGTACTTC. The chain employs TRBV2 and TRBJ2-7, with TRBD2 matching 13 bases. This CDR3 comprises 16 residues. The V gene end was trimmed by 4 bases and the J gene end by 4 bases; junction bases not matched to a gene: 7. Per germline, CDR1 SNHLY and CDR2 FYNNEI.

This chain connects TRBV5-1 to TRBJ2-2; TRBD1 might be the D (6 bases). Germline V gene sequence: CDR1 SGHRS, CDR2 YFSETQ. The CDR3 covers 16 residues. Trimming stripped 0 bases from V and 2 bases from J, with 11 bases between. CDR3: CASSLAPQGNTGELFF. The CDR3 bases are TGCGCCAGCAGCTTGGCCCCACAGGGTAACACCGGGGAGCTGTTTTTT.

This clonotype was seen repeatedly, ten times or more. The J gene is TRBJ2-7, the V gene TRBV20-1, with 11 bases fitting TRBD1. The CDR3 loop spans 14 amino acids. V was clipped by 5 bases and J by 2 bases; unmatched bases: 5. CDR1 DFQATT and CDR2 SNEGSKA come from the germline V gene (reference sequence). CDR3 coding DNA: TGCAGTGCTGCCCGGGACAGGGGGACCTACGAGCAGTACTTC. This gives the protein CSAARDRGTYEQYF.

This clonotype was counted only a few times. The chain has TRBV24-1 and TRBJ1-2; D gene ambiguous. V lost 3 bases, J lost 0 bases, and 7 bases lay in between. The CDR3 spans 14 residues. Germline CDR1 KGHDR, CDR2 SFDVKD. CDR3 residues: CATSDRGTNYGYTF. In DNA, the CDR3 is TGTGCCACCAGTGATCGGGGAACTAACTATGGCTACACCTTC.

DNA for the CDR3: TGTGCCAGCAGCGCGGGGCGGGGGATTTTTAATGAGCAGTTCTTC. Translated, it gives CASSAGRGIFNEQFF. V gene TRBV25-1 combines with J gene TRBJ2-1, with TRBD2 matching 7 bases. From germline, CDR1 is MGHDK and CDR2 SYGVNS. The CDR3 consists of 15 residues. The J segment lost 7 bases and the V segment lost 6 bases, leaving 12 bases of the junction unmatched.

This clonotype has ten or more counts. This rearrangement joins TRBV20-1 to TRBJ2-3; 8 bases match TRBD2. V gave up 3 bases and J gave up 1 base; unmatched junction bases: 9. Germline values: CDR1 DFQATT, CDR2 SNEGSKA (reference sequence). The CDR3 is made up of 16 amino acids. CDR3 in amino acids: CSASSREGRGTDTQYF. CDR3 DNA sequence: TGCAGTGCTAGCTCACGGGAGGGCCGCGGCACAGATACGCAGTATTTT.

The table lists this clonotype with many counts. The chain links TRBV20-1 to TRBJ2-1; no reliable D call. Trimming left V 5 bases short and J 3 bases short, with 2 bases between. Per the germline V gene, CDR1 is DFQATT and CDR2 is SNEGSKA (reference sequence). The CDR3 extends over 10 amino acids. CDR3 residues: CSAVYNEQFF. In DNA form, the CDR3 reads TGCAGTGCTGTCTACAATGAGCAGTTCTTC.

V usage is TRBV7-9 and J usage is TRBJ2-2, with D possibly being TRBD2 (6 bases). Trimming took 6 bases from V and 0 from J, leaving 14 bases between them. Germline CDR1 SEHNR, CDR2 FQNEAQ (reference sequence). This CDR3 is 16 amino acids long. CDR3 sequence reads: CASRKTLASNTGELFF. The DNA of the CDR3 is TGTGCCAGCAGGAAGACACTAGCATCGAACACCGGGGAGCTGTTTTTT.

This clonotype was counted between two and nine times. The CDR3 DNA reads as TGTGCCAGCAGTTTTGGGACTAGCGGGCCAGATACGCAGTATTTT. Translation gives CASSFGTSGPDTQYF. This chain links TRBV12-3 or TRBV12-4 with TRBJ2-3, with 12 positions matching TRBD2. This CDR3 contains 15 residues. The ends lost 3 bases at V and 4 bases at J; junction bases unmatched: 2.

There are a few counts of this clonotype. The chain employs TRBV3-1 and TRBJ2-1; 9 bases align to TRBD1. Germline V lookup: CDR1 LGHDT, CDR2 YNNKEL (reference sequence). The CDR3 spans 12 residues. V gave up 2 bases and J gave up 15 bases; unmatched junction bases: 5. In DNA form, the CDR3 reads TGTGCCAGCAGCCAAACAGGGACAGGGCCGTTCTTC. Translated, it gives CASSQTGTGPFF.

This clonotype was detected only a few times. The V call is TRBV7-9, the J call TRBJ1-5, with 9 bases that match TRBD1. V was pared by 5 bases and J by 1 base, with 3 bases of the junction left unmatched. CDR1 and CDR2 (germline): SEHNR, FQNEAQ (reference sequence). The CDR3 has 15 residues. CDR3 loop: CASSLTGGSNQPQHF. The CDR3, as DNA: TGTGCCAGCAGCCTGACAGGGGGAAGCAATCAGCCCCAGCATTTT.

This clonotype has ten or more counts. CDR3 protein: CASSSGGNEQFF. The DNA of the CDR3 is TGTGCCAGCAGTTCGGGGGGCAATGAGCAGTTCTTC. V usage is TRBV12-3 or TRBV12-4 and J usage is TRBJ2-1; 7 nucleotides match TRBD2. This CDR3 contains 12 residues. The ends lost 4 bases at V and 6 bases at J; junction bases unmatched: 0.

This chain connects TRBV11-2 to TRBJ2-2; 10 bases are shared with TRBD1. V dropped 6 bases and J dropped 7; count of bases not matched to a gene: 8. Germline V gene sequence: CDR1 SGHAT, CDR2 FQNNGV. The CDR3 totals 15 residues. The CDR3 loop is CASSLLGQGVGELFF. The CDR3 DNA is TGTGCCAGCAGTTTACTCGGACAGGGGGTCGGGGAGCTGTTTTTT.

CDR3 protein: CASSNTRTGITNGYTF. The DNA of the CDR3 is TGTGCCAGCAGTAATACCCGGACAGGGATTACGAATGGCTACACCTTC. The genes are TRBV12-3 or TRBV12-4 and TRBJ1-2; 8 nucleotides agree with TRBD1. This CDR3 spans 16 amino acids. The V segment lost 5 bases and the J segment 6 bases; nucleotides outside the gene matches: 14.

The V and J genes are TRBV9 and TRBJ1-4; no clear D gene. This CDR3 contains 17 residues. The germline V gene encodes CDR1 SGDLS and CDR2 YYNGEE. Trimming took 2 bases from V and 2 from J, leaving 16 bases between them. The CDR3 sequence is CASSVGSHPGTNEKLFF. The DNA for the CDR3 is TGTGCCAGCAGCGTCGGTTCCCACCCGGGGACTAATGAAAAACTGTTTTTT.

At least ten counts were recorded for this clonotype. The rearrangement joins TRBV27 to TRBJ2-7, with 8 bases identical to TRBD1. From germline, CDR1 is MNHEY and CDR2 SMNVEV (reference sequence). CDR3 size: 13 residues. The junction had 3 bases not matched to a gene; V was cut back by 6 bases and J by 2 bases. The CDR3 reads CASRGTGTYEQYF. CDR3 coding DNA: TGTGCCAGCAGGGGGACAGGCACCTACGAGCAGTACTTC.

This clonotype was detected once. This sequence joins TRBV7-9 and TRBJ2-3; D might be TRBD2 (5 bases). The CDR3 totals 15 residues. The germline V gene encodes CDR1 SEHNR and CDR2 FQNEAQ (reference sequence). Trimming stripped 5 bases from V and 2 bases from J, with 14 bases between. DNA of the CDR3: TGTGCCAGCAGCCGGAGGTCCGGTTCCACAGATACGCAGTATTTT. This translates into CASSRRSGSTDTQYF.

V gene TRBV12-3 or TRBV12-4 combines with J gene TRBJ2-2; D remains unclear. Trimming shortened V by 5 bases and J by 7 bases, and 11 bases separated the two germline ends. CDR3 size: 13 residues. CDR3 DNA sequence: TGTGCCAGCAGTGAATGGGGTATCGGGGAGCTGTTTTTT. Its translation is CASSEWGIGELFF.

The chain employs TRBV20-1 and TRBJ2-1; D not resolved. The CDR3 covers 12 residues. Germline assignment: CDR1 DFQATT and CDR2 SNEGSKA (reference sequence). Trimming stripped 4 bases from V and 9 bases from J, with 13 bases between. This CDR3 is CSATDSPPEQFF. The DNA of the CDR3 is TGCAGTGCTACGGATTCGCCCCCTGAGCAGTTCTTC.

Here the CDR3 DNA reads TGCGCCAGCAGCTTGGCCCTGGGCTCCTACGAGCAGTACTTC. The encoded protein is CASSLALGSYEQYF. This chain uses TRBV5-1 with TRBJ2-7; D not certain. This CDR3 is 14 amino acids long. CDR1 and CDR2 (germline): SGHRS, YFSETQ. V gave up 0 bases and J gave up 0 bases, with 7 bases separating them.

This clonotype was seen repeatedly, ten times or more. The gene calls are TRBV12-3 or TRBV12-4 and TRBJ1-5; a possible D gene is TRBD1 (6 bases). This CDR3 comprises 15 residues. V lost 3 bases and J 0 bases, leaving 9 bases between the germline ends. CDR3 loop: CASSFNRDSNQPQHF. The CDR3 nucleotides are TGTGCCAGCAGTTTTAACAGGGATAGCAATCAGCCCCAGCATTTT.

The V call is TRBV4-1, the J call TRBJ2-7; 10 bases fit TRBD2. Germline trimming cut 1 base from V and 0 bases from J; bases unmatched to any gene: 3. This CDR3 is built from 16 residues. CDR1 and CDR2 (germline): MGHRA, YSYEKL. The CDR3: CASSQALAGSSYEQYF. CDR3 DNA: TGCGCCAGCAGCCAAGCACTAGCGGGAAGCTCCTACGAGCAGTACTTC.

V usage is TRBV25-1 and J usage is TRBJ2-7; 7 positions match TRBD1. The trim removed 4 bases at V and 1 base at J, leaving 10 bases unmatched. Per the germline V gene, CDR1 is MGHDK and CDR2 is SYGVNS. CDR3 length: 16 amino acids. The chain's CDR3 is CASSAAAGTESYEQYF. In nucleotides, the CDR3 is TGTGCCAGCAGTGCCGCCGCCGGGACAGAGTCCTACGAGCAGTACTTC.